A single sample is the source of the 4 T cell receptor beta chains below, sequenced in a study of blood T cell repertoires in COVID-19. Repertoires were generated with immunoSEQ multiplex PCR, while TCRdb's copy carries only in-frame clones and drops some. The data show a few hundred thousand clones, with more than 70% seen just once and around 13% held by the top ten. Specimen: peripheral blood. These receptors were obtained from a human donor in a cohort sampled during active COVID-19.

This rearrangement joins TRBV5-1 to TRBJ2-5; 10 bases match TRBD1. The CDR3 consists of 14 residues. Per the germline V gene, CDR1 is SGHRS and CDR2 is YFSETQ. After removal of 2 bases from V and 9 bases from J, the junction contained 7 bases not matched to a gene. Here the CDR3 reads CASSFRDRGPPQYF. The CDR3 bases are TGCGCCAGCAGCTTCCGGGACAGGGGCCCACCCCAGTACTTC.

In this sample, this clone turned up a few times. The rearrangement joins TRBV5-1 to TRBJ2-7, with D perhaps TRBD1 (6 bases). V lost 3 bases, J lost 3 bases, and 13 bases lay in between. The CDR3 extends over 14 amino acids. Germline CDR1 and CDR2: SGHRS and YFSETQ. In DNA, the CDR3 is TGCGCCAGCAGCTCTCTGGACAGTCACTACGAGCAGTACTTC. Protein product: CASSSLDSHYEQYF.

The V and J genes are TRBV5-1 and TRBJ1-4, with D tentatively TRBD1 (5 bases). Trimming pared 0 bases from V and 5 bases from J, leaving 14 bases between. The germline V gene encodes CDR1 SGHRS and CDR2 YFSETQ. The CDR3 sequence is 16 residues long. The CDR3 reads CASSLEFRTINEKLFF. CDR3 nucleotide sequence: TGCGCCAGCAGCTTGGAGTTTAGGACAATCAATGAAAAACTGTTTTTT.

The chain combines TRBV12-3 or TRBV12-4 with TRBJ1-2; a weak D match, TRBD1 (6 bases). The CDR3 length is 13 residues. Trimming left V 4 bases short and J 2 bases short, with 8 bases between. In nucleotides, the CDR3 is TGTGCCAGCAGTTCCCAGGGGAACTATGGCTACACCTTC. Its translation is CASSSQGNYGYTF.